This T cell receptor beta chain originates from a study of control samples from healthy donors and cancer patients. Sequencing used immunoSEQ multiplex PCR; TCRdb keeps in-frame clones, though not all of them. The data hold about 35,000 clones, with 80% to 95% observed a single time. The CDR3 has 13 amino acids. The V gene lost 7 bases and the J gene lost 6 bases, with 16 bases spanning the gap. From germline, CDR1 is SGHRS and CDR2 YFSETQ. The sample taken for sequencing was PBMCs. The chain is built from TRBV5-1 and TRBJ1-2, with D tentatively TRBD1 (5 bases). The TCR sequence derives from a man in his forties with colorectal cancer. The chain's CDR3 is CASQYPGVDGYTF. The DNA of the CDR3 is TGCGCCAGCCAATACCCGGGGGTCGATGGCTACACCTTC.